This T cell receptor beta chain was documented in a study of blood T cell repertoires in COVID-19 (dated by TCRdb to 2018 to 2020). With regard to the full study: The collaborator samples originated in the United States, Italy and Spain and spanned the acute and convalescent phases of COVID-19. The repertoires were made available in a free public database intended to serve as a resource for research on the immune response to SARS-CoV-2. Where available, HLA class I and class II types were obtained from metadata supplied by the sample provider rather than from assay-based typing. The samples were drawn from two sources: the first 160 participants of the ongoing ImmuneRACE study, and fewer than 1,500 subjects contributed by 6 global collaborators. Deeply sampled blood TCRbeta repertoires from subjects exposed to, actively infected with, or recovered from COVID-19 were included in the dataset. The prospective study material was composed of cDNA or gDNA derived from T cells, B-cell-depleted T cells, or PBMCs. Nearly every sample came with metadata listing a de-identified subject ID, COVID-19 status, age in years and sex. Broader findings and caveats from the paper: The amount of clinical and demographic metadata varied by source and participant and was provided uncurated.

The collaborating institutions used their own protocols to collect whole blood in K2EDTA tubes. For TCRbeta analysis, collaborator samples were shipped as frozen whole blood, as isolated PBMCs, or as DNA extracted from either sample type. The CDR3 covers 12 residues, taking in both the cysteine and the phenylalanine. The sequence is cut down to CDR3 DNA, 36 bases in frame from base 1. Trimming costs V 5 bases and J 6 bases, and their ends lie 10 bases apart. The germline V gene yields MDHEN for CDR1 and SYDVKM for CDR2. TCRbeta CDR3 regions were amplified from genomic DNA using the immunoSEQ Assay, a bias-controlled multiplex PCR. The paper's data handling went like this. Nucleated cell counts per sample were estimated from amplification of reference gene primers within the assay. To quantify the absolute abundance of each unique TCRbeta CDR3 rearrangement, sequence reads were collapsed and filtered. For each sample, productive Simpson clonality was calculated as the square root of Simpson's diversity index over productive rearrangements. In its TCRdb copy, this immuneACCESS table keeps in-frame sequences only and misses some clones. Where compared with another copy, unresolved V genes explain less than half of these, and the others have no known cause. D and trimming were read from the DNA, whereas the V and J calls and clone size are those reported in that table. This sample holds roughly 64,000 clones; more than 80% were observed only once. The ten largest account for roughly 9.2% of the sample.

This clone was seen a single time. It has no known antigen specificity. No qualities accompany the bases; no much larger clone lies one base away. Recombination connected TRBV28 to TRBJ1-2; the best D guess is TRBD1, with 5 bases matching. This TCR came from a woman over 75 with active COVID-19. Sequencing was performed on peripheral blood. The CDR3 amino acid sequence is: CASSERTNGYTF. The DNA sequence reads TGTGCCAGCAGTGAAAGGACAAATGGCTACACCTTC.